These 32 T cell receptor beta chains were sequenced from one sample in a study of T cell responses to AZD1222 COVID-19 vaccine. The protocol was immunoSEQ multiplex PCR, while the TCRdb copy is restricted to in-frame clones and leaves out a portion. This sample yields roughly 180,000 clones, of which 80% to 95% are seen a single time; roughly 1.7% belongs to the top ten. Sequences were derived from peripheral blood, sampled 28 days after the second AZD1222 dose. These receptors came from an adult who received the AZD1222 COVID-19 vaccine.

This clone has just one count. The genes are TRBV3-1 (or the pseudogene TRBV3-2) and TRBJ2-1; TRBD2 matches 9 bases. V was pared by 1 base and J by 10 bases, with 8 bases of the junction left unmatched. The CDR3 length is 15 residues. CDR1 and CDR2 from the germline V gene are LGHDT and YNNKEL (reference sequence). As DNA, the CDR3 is TGTGCCAGCAGCCAAGGGAATAGCGGGAGACGCGAGCAGTTCTTC. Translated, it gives CASSQGNSGRREQFF.

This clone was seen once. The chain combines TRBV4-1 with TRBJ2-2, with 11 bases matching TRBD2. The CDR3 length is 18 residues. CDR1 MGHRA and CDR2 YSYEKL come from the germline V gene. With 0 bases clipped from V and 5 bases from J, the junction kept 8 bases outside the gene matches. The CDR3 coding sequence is TGCGCCAGCAGCCAAGATCTGGGGACTAGCGGAGAGACCGGGGAGCTGTTTTTT. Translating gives CASSQDLGTSGETGELFF.

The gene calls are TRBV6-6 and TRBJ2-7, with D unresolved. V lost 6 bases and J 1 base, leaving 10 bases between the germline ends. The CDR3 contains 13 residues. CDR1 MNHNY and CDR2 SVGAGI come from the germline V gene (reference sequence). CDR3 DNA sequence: TGTGCCAGCAGCTCTACACGTTCCTACGAGCAGTACTTC. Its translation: CASSSTRSYEQYF.

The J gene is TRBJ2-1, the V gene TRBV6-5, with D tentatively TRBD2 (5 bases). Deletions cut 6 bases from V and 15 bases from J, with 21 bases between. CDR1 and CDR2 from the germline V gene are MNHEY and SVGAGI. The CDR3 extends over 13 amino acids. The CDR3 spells CASSRRRDQRRFF. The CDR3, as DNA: TGTGCCAGCAGCCGCCGCCGGGATCAAAGGCGGTTCTTC.

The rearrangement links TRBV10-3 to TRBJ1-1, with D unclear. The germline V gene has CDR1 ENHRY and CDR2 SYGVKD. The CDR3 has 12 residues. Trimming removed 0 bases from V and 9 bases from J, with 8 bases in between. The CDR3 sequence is CAISESTAQAFF. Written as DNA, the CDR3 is TGTGCCATCAGTGAGTCGACGGCGCAAGCTTTCTTT.

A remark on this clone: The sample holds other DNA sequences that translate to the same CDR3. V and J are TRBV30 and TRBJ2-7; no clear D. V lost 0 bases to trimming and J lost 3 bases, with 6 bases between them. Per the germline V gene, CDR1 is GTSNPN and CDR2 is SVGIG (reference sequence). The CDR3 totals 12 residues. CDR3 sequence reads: CAWSVTGYEQYF. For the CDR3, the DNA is TGTGCCTGGAGTGTTACCGGCTACGAGCAGTACTTC. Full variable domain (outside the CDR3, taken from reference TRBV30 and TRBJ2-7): SQTIHQWPATLVQPVGSPLSLECTVEGTSNPNLYWYRQAAGRGLQLLFYSVGIGQISSEVPQNLSASRPQDRQFILSSKKLLLSDSGFYLCAWSVTGYEQYFGPGTRLTVT.

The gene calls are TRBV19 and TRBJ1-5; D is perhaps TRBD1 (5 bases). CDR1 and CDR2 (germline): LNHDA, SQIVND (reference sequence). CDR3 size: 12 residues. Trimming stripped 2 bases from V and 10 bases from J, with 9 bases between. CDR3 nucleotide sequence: TGTGCCAGTAGTATAAGGGGAGAACCCCAGCATTTT. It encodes CASSIRGEPQHF. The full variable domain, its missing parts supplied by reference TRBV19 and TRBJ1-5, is DGGITQSPKYLFRKEGQNVTLSCEQNLNHDAMYWYRQDPGQGLRLIYYSQIVNDFQKGDIAEGYSVSREKKESFPLTVTSAQKNPTAFYLCASSIRGEPQHFGDGTRLSIL.

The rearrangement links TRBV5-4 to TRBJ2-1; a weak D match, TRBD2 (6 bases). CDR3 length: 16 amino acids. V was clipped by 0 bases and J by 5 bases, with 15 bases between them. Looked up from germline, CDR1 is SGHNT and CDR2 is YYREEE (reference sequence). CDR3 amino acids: CASSLGLVGPDNEQFF. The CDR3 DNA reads TGTGCCAGCAGCTTGGGACTAGTTGGACCCGACAATGAGCAGTTCTTC.

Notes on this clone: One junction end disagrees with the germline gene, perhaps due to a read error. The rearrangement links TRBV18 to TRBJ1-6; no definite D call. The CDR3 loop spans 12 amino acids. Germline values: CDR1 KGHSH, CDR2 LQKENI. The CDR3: CASSPPNLPLHF. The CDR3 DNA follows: TGTGCCAGCTCACCACCGAATTTACCCCTCCACTTT.

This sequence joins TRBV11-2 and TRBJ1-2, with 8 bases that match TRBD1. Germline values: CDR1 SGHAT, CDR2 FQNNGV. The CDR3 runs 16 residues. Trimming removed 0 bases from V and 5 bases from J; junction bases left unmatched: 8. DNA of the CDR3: TGTGCCAGCAGCTTAGATGGCCGGACAGGGAATTATGGCTACACCTTC. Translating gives CASSLDGRTGNYGYTF. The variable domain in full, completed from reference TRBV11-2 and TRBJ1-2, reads EAGVAQSPRYKIIEKRQSVAFWCNPISGHATLYWYQQILGQGPKLLIQFQNNGVVDDSQLPKDRFSAERLKGVDSTLKIQPAKLEDSAVYLCASSLDGRTGNYGYTFGSGTRLTVV.

The CDR3 nucleotides are TGTGCCAGCAGCCAGACGGAAGCAACCGGGACGAGGACCCAGTACTTC. Translation gives CASSQTEATGTRTQYF. The chain has TRBV14 and TRBJ2-5, with D perhaps assigned TRBD1 or TRBD2 (5 bases each). The CDR3 is made up of 16 amino acids. Germline V gene sequence: CDR1 SGHDN, CDR2 FVKESK. Trimming stripped 3 bases from V and 7 bases from J, with 21 bases between. Full variable domain (remainder filled in from reference TRBV14 and TRBJ2-5): EAGVTQFPSHSVIEKGQTVTLRCDPISGHDNLYWYRRVMGKEIKFLLHFVKESKQDESGMPNNRFLAERTGGTYSTLKVQPAELEDSGVYFCASSQTEATGTRTQYFGPGTRLLVL.

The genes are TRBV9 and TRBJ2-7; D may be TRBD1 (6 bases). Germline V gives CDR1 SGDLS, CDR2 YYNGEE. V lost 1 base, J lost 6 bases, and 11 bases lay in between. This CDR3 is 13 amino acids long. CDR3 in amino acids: CASSVLGGGEQYF. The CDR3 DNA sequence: TGTGCCAGCAGCGTATTAGGGGGTGGCGAGCAGTACTTC.

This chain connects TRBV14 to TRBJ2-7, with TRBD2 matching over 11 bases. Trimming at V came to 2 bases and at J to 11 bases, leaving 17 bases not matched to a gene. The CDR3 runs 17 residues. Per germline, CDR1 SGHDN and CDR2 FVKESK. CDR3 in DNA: TGTGCCAGCAGCCAAAGGGAACCAGTTTCTAGCGGGAGGAGGAAGTACTTC. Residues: CASSQREPVSSGRRKYF.

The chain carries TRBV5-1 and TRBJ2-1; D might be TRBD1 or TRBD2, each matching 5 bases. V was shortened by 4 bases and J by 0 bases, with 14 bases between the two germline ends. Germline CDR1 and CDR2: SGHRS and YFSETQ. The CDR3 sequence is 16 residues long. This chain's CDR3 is CASSVSRESSYNEQFF. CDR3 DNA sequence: TGCGCCAGCAGCGTCAGCAGGGAGAGCTCCTACAATGAGCAGTTCTTC.

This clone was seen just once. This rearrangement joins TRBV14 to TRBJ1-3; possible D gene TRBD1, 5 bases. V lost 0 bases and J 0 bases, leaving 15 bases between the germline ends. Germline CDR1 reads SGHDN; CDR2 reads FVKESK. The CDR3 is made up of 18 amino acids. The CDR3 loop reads CASSQDRISGASGNTIYF. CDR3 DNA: TGTGCCAGCAGCCAAGATCGTATCTCTGGGGCCTCTGGAAACACCATATATTTT.

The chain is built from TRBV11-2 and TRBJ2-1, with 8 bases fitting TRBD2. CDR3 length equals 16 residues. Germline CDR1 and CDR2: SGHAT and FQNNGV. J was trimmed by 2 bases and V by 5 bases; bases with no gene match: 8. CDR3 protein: CASSRSGESPYNEQFF. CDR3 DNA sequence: TGTGCCAGCAGCCGTAGCGGGGAGAGCCCCTACAATGAGCAGTTCTTC.

In DNA, the CDR3 is TGTGCCAGCAGCTGGGGACAGAACACTGAAGCTTTCTTT. This encodes CASSWGQNTEAFF. The J gene is TRBJ1-1, the V gene TRBV6-5, with a tentative D call TRBD1 (6 bases). V was cut by 6 bases and J by 1 base, with 9 bases left in between. CDR3 length: 13 amino acids. Germline values: CDR1 MNHEY, CDR2 SVGAGI.

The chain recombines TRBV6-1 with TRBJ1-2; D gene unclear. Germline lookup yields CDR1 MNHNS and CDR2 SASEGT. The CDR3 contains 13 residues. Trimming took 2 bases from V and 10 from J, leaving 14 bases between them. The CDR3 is CASSERRPNNYTF. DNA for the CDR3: TGTGCCAGCAGTGAAAGGCGTCCAAATAACTACACCTTC.

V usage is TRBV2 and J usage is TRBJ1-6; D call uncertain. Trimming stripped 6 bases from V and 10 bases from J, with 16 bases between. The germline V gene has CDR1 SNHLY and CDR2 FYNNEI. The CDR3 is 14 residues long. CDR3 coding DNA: TGTGCCAGCAGGCGGGATGCAGGTGGATCACCCCTCCACTTT. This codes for CASRRDAGGSPLHF. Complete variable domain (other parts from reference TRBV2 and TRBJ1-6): EPEVTQTPSHQVTQMGQEVILRCVPISNHLYFYWYRQILGQKVEFLVSFYNNEISEKSEIFDDQFSVERPDGSNFTLKIRSTKLEDSAMYFCASRRDAGGSPLHFGNGTRLTVT.

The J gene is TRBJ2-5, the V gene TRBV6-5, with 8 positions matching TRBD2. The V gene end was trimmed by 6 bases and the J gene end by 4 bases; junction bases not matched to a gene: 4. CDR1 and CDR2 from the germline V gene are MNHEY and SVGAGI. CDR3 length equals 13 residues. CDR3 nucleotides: TGTGCCAGCAGCCTCACTAGCGGAGAGACCCAGTACTTC. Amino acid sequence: CASSLTSGETQYF.

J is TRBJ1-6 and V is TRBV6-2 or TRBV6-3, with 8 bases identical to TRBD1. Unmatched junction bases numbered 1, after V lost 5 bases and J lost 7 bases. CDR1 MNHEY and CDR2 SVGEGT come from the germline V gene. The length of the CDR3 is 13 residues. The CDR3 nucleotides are TGTGCCAGCAGTAACAGGGGGAATTCACCCCTCCACTTT. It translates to CASSNRGNSPLHF.

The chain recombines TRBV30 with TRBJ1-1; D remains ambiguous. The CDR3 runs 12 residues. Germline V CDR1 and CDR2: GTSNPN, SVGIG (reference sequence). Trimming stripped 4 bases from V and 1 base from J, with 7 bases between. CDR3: CAWKRGNTEAFF. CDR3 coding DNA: TGTGCCTGGAAGCGGGGGAACACTGAAGCTTTCTTT.

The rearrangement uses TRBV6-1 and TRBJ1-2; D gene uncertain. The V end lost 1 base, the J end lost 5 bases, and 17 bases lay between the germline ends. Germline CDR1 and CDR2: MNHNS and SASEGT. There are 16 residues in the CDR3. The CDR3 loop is CASSEGELQRRYGYTF. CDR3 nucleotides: TGTGCCAGCAGTGAAGGGGAACTCCAGAGGAGGTATGGCTACACCTTC.

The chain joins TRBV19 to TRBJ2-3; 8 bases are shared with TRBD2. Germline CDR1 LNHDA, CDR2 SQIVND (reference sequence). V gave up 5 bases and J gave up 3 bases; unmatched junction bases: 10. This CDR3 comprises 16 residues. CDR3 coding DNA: TGTGCCAGTAGTGCCAGACTAGCGTCGAGGACAGATACGCAGTATTTT. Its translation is CASSARLASRTDTQYF.

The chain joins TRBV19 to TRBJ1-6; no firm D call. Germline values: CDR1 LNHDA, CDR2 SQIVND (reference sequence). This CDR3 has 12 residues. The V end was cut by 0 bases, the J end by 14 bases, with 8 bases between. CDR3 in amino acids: CASSIEATTLHF. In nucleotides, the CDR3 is TGTGCCAGTAGTATAGAGGCGACAACCCTCCACTTT.

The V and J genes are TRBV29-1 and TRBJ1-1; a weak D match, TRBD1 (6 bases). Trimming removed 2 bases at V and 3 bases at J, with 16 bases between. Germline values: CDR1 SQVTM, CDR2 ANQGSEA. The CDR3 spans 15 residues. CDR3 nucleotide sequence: TGCAGCGTTGAACGTCGACAGGAACGTCACACTGAAGCTTTCTTT. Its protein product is CSVERRQERHTEAFF. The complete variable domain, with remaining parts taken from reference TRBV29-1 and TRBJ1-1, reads SAVISQKPSRDICQRGTSLTIQCQVDSQVTMMFWYRQQPGQSLTLIATANQGSEATYESGFVIDKFPISRPNLTFSTLTVSNMSPEDSSIYLCSVERRQERHTEAFFGQGTRLTVV.

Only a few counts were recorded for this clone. CDR3 sequence: CASSEQTGLSQPQHF. CDR3 nucleotide sequence: TGTGCCAGCAGTGAACAGACAGGGTTAAGTCAGCCCCAGCATTTT. The chain combines TRBV6-1 with TRBJ1-5; TRBD1 matches 7 bases. This CDR3 region has 15 residues. V lost 2 bases, J lost 6 bases, and 7 bases stayed unmatched. Germline lookup yields CDR1 MNHNS and CDR2 SASEGT.

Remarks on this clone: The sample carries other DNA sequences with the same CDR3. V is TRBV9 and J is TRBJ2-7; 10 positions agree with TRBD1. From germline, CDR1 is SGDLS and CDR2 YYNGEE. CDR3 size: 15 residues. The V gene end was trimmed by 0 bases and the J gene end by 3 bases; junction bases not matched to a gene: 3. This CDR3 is CASSVGTGGIYEQYF. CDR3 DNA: TGTGCCAGCAGCGTAGGGACAGGGGGAATCTACGAGCAGTACTTC.

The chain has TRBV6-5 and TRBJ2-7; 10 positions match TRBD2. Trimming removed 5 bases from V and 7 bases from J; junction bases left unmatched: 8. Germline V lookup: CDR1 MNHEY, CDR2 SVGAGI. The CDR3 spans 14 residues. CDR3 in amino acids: CASSTLAGGGEQYF. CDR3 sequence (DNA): TGTGCCAGCAGTACCTTAGCGGGGGGTGGTGAGCAGTACTTC.

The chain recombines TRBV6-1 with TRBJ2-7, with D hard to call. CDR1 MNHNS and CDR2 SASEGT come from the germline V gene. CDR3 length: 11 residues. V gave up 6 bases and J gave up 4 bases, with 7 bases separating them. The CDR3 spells CASRELYEQYF. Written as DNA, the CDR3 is TGTGCCAGCAGAGAGCTTTACGAGCAGTACTTC.

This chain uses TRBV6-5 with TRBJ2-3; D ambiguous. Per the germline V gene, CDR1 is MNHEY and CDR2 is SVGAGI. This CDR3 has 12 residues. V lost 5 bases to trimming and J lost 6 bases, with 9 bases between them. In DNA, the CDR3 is TGTGCCAGCAGTAGACCCCCGGATACGCAGTATTTT. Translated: CASSRPPDTQYF.

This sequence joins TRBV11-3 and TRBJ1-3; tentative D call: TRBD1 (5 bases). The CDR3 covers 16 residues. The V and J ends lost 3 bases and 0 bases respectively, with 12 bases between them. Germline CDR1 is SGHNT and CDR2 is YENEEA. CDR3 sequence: CASSLGTPTSGNTIYF. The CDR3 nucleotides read TGTGCCAGCAGCTTGGGGACTCCTACCTCTGGAAACACCATATATTTT.